Listed below are T cell receptor beta chains from one sample, sequenced in a study of shared clonotypes between healthy human individuals. Here immunoSEQ multiplex PCR was the method, and the copy in TCRdb shows in-frame clones only, minus some. The profile shows 2 million to 2.5 million clones, about 90% of them singletons. The source material was naive CD4+ T cells from PBMCs. These receptors were taken from a man between 18 and 29 years old in good health. Some clones in this sample may be carry-over from other donors' samples. CDR3s include the opening cysteine and the closing phenylalanine or tryptophan. The D gene is left open where the match is weak. Clone size is given for some rows only: seen once, a few or many times, or a class if the clone is expanded.

abundance | d_gene | j_gene | v_gene | CDR3aa | CDR3nt
- | - | TRBJ1-1 | TRBV28 | CASSLYLQGNTEAFF | TGTGCCAGCAGTTTATATCTCCAGGGGAACACTGAAGCTTTCTTT
- | - | TRBJ1-2 | TRBV28 | CASRTWGNYGYTF | TGTGCCAGCAGAACTTGGGGGAACTATGGCTACACCTTC
- | TRBD2 | TRBJ2-1 | TRBV6-5 | CATTQREYNEQFF | TGTGCCACCACACAGCGGGAATACAATGAGCAGTTCTTC
- | TRBD1 | TRBJ1-4 | TRBV28 | CASSLKQGAFEKLFF | TGTGCCAGCAGCCTGAAACAGGGGGCGTTTGAAAAACTGTTTTTT
- | - | TRBJ2-7 | TRBV6-5 | CASSYLGEGAYEQYF | TGTGCCAGCAGTTACTTGGGGGAGGGGGCCTACGAGCAGTACTTC
- | - | TRBJ2-7 | TRBV11-3 | CASSLEGFAPYEQYF | TGTGCCAGCAGCTTAGAGGGTTTCGCCCCCTACGAGCAGTACTTC
- | - | TRBJ2-5 | TRBV21-1 | CASSPRHDGGGQETQYF | TGTGCCAGCAGCCCCCGACACGACGGCGGGGGGCAAGAGACCCAGTACTTC
- | - | TRBJ2-5 | TRBV11-3 | CASSLALARETQYF | TGTGCCAGCAGCTTAGCATTAGCACGCGAGACCCAGTACTTC
- | - | TRBJ1-1 | TRBV6-6 | CASSAPDRALNTEAFF | TGTGCCAGCAGTGCCCCGGACAGAGCATTGAACACTGAAGCTTTCTTT
- | - | TRBJ2-3 | TRBV6-4 | CASSVNGELSTDTQYF | TGTGCCAGCAGTGTCAACGGGGAACTTAGCACAGATACGCAGTATTTT
- | - | TRBJ1-3 | TRBV5-1 | CASSLGVTEDGNTIYF | TGCGCCAGCAGCTTGGGAGTGACAGAAGATGGAAACACCATATATTTT
- | TRBD2 | TRBJ2-7 | TRBV4-3 | CASSQDSGSSYEQYF | TGCGCCAGCAGCCAAGATAGCGGGAGCTCCTACGAGCAGTACTTC
- | - | TRBJ1-3 | TRBV25-1 | CASSENYGRILSGNTIYF | TGTGCCAGCAGTGAAAATTACGGACGGATACTCTCTGGAAACACCATATATTTT
- | TRBD1 | TRBJ2-3 | TRBV2 | CASQGQGTDTQYF | TGTGCCAGCCAGGGACAGGGAACAGATACGCAGTATTTT
- | TRBD1 | TRBJ2-1 | TRBV14 | CASSQTTGDQQFF | TGTGCCAGCAGCCAGACGACAGGGGACCAGCAGTTCTTC
once | - | TRBJ2-1 | TRBV7-6 | CASSPRAGLSYNEQFF | TGTGCCAGCAGCCCGCGGGCAGGCCTATCCTACAATGAGCAGTTCTTC
- | TRBD1 | TRBJ1-2 | TRBV27 | CASSGQGRGNYGYTF | TGTGCCAGCTCGGGACAGGGGAGGGGTAACTATGGCTACACCTTC
- | - | TRBJ2-7 | TRBV28 | CATHYSGEQYF | TGTGCCACCCATTACTCGGGCGAGCAGTACTTC
- | TRBD1 | TRBJ2-2 | TRBV7-3 | CASSTTGFGFAGELFF | TGTGCCAGCAGCACGACAGGGTTTGGGTTTGCCGGGGAGCTGTTTTTT
- | TRBD1 | TRBJ1-1 | TRBV5-1 | CASSLTGGTTRANEAFF | TGCGCCAGCAGTCTGACAGGGGGAACGACGCGAGCTAACGAAGCTTTCTTT
- | TRBD1 | TRBJ1-3 | TRBV15 | CATSFDRAGNTIYF | TGTGCCACCAGCTTCGACAGGGCTGGAAACACCATATATTTT
- | TRBD2 | TRBJ2-3 | TRBV18 | CASSLGLAVTDTQYF | TGTGCCAGCTCACTGGGACTAGCGGTCACAGATACGCAGTATTTT
- | TRBD1 | TRBJ1-1 | TRBV28 | CASSSLPGQGPNTEAFF | TGTGCCAGCAGTTCCCTCCCGGGACAGGGGCCGAACACTGAAGCTTTCTTT
- | TRBD1 | TRBJ2-7 | TRBV6-5 | CASSGQGRWEQYF | TGTGCCAGCTCCGGACAGGGTCGTTGGGAGCAGTACTTC
- | TRBD1 | TRBJ1-2 | TRBV19 | CASSETYRGRYGYTF | TGTGCCAGTAGCGAAACCTACAGGGGAAGGTATGGCTACACCTTC
- | TRBD2 | TRBJ2-7 | TRBV11-2 | CASGLLAGDGYEQYF | TGTGCCAGCGGGCTACTAGCGGGAGATGGGTACGAGCAGTACTTC
- | - | TRBJ2-1 | TRBV7-3 | CASSLDRNEQFF | TGTGCCAGCAGCTTAGATAGGAATGAGCAGTTCTTC
- | - | TRBJ2-5 | TRBV30 | CAWSEGRRETQYF | TGTGCCTGGAGTGAGGGGAGGCGGGAGACCCAGTACTTC